The 22 T cell receptor beta chains in this list originate from one sample, sequenced in a study of T-cell reconstitution after alpha-beta-depleted transplantation in children. Unique molecular identifiers were built into the TCRbeta library. TCRdb re-analysed the PCR reads in MiXCR, keeping a single row per CDR3 protein. The sample yields roughly 100,000 distinct CDR3 sequences, 7.5% to 9% seen once. The source material was PBMCs, sampled before TCRalphabeta/CD19-depleted stem cell transplant. The receptors originated from a boy younger than 10 with acute lymphoblastic leukemia, due to receive a stem cell transplant.

In its sample, this clonotype was seen a few times. V is TRBV2 and J is TRBJ2-1, with TRBD2 as a possible D gene (6 bases). V was clipped by 5 bases and J by 6 bases, with 14 bases between them. Germline V gene sequence: CDR1 SNHLY, CDR2 FYNNEI. This CDR3 has 14 residues. In DNA form, the CDR3 reads TGTGCCAGCAGTCGACTAGTCTCCCTCAATGAGCAGTTCTTC. This translates into CASSRLVSLNEQFF.

Ten or more counts support this clonotype. The chain couples TRBV9 to TRBJ2-1, with D tentatively TRBD1 (5 bases). CDR3 size: 13 residues. Trimming removed 0 bases from V and 10 bases from J, with 11 bases in between. Germline V gives CDR1 SGDLS, CDR2 YYNGEE. The DNA for the CDR3 is TGTGCCAGCAGCGTAGCTAGGGGTGGGGAGCAGTTCTTC. It is translated as CASSVARGGEQFF. Looking up the rest from reference TRBV9 and TRBJ2-1 gives the full variable domain: DSGVTQTPKHLITATGQRVTLRCSPRSGDLSVYWYQQSLDQGLQFLIQYYNGEERAKGNILERFSAQQFPDLHSELNLSSLELGDSALYFCASSVARGGEQFFGPGTRLTVL.

This clonotype was counted between two and nine times. The chain employs TRBV28 and TRBJ2-3, with D possibly matching TRBD2 (7 bases). The CDR3 is 13 amino acids. Germline lookup yields CDR1 MDHEN and CDR2 SYDVKM. The ends were cut back, 9 bases at V and 4 bases at J, with 14 bases in the middle. The CDR3 protein is CASSGGGADTQYF. CDR3 DNA: TGTGCCAGTTCTGGGGGGGGCGCAGATACGCAGTATTTT.

There are a few counts of this clonotype. The genes are TRBV20-1 and TRBJ2-7; 13 bases line up with TRBD2. CDR3 length equals 17 residues. The ends lost 4 bases at V and 0 bases at J; junction bases unmatched: 9. CDR1 and CDR2 from the germline V gene are DFQATT and SNEGSKA (reference sequence). The CDR3 nucleotides read TGCAGTGCTATCCCGAGGGGACTAGCGGGGCCCTCCTACGAGCAGTACTTC. Its translation is CSAIPRGLAGPSYEQYF.

This clonotype was recorded many times. This chain connects TRBV10-3 to TRBJ2-3; the match to TRBD2 covers 11 bases. Germline V lookup: CDR1 ENHRY, CDR2 SYGVKD. V was clipped by 10 bases and J by 4 bases; unmatched bases: 7. The CDR3 runs to 14 residues. The CDR3, as DNA: TGTGCCACGGAACCGACTAGCGGGGCAGATACGCAGTATTTT. Amino acid sequence: CATEPTSGADTQYF.

This clonotype showed up just a few times. The chain's CDR3 is CASSPEAGRTDTQYF. CDR3 sequence (DNA): TGTGCCAGCAGCCCAGAGGCGGGTAGGACAGATACGCAGTATTTT. The rearrangement uses TRBV7-9 and TRBJ2-3, with a weak D call TRBD2 (5 bases). This CDR3 is built from 15 residues. Trimming removed 5 bases at V and 3 bases at J, with 15 bases between. Germline CDR1 and CDR2: SEHNR and FQNEAQ (reference sequence).

This clonotype was counted at least ten times. This chain joins TRBV15 and TRBJ2-5; 9 bases line up with TRBD2. V gave up 5 bases and J gave up 5 bases; unmatched junction bases: 9. The CDR3 loop spans 15 amino acids. Germline V CDR1 and CDR2: LNHNV, YYDKDF (reference sequence). The CDR3 spells CATSSGRGGRETQYF. CDR3 DNA: TGTGCCACCAGCTCCGGGCGGGGGGGCAGGGAGACCCAGTACTTC.

The V and J genes are TRBV28 and TRBJ1-4; the D is unclear. Trimming cost V 10 bases and J 6 bases, with 15 bases left between them. This CDR3 comprises 13 residues. Germline CDR1 is MDHEN and CDR2 is SYDVKM. DNA for the CDR3: TGTGCCACCCGGACCGTTTTGGATGAAAAACTGTTTTTT. Translation: CATRTVLDEKLFF.

This clonotype was detected only a few times. J is TRBJ1-3 and V is TRBV7-2; D is uncertain. Trimming left V 6 bases short and J 0 bases short, with 12 bases between. Germline CDR1 reads SGHTA; CDR2 reads FQGNSA. CDR3 length equals 15 residues. CDR3 coding DNA: TGTGCCAGCAGGACCACCTCCTCCTCTGGAAACACCATATATTTT. It yields the protein CASRTTSSSGNTIYF. Variable domain in full (rest from reference TRBV7-2 and TRBJ1-3): GAGVSQSPSNKVTEKGKDVELRCDPISGHTALYWYRQSLGQGLEFLIYFQGNSAPDKSGLPSDRFSAERTGGSVSTLTIQRTQQEDSAVYLCASRTTSSSGNTIYFGEGSWLTVV.

The J gene is TRBJ2-5, the V gene TRBV9, with D hard to call. CDR1 is SGDLS and CDR2 is YYNGEE in the germline V gene. Trimming removed 0 bases from V and 3 bases from J, with 9 bases in between. The CDR3 consists of 14 residues. CDR3 sequence reads: CASSVGSTKETQYF. As DNA, the CDR3 is TGTGCCAGCAGCGTAGGGTCAACTAAAGAGACCCAGTACTTC.

This clonotype came up a few times. V and J are TRBV28 and TRBJ1-6, with D possibly TRBD1 on 5 matching bases. The CDR3 length is 16 residues. Germline assignment: CDR1 MDHEN and CDR2 SYDVKM. Trimming took off 1 base at V and 7 bases at J, with 14 bases between the two ends. CDR3 sequence (DNA): TGTGCCAGCAGTTTATATAACGACAGACTGAATTCACCCCTCCACTTT. Translating it yields CASSLYNDRLNSPLHF.

This clonotype has a single count. The rearrangement links TRBV2 to TRBJ2-5; no definite D call. CDR1 and CDR2 from the germline V gene are SNHLY and FYNNEI. The ends were cut back, 5 bases at V and 9 bases at J, with 10 bases in the middle. The CDR3 length is 11 residues. The CDR3 DNA reads TGTGCCAGCAGTCCGTACTTGGCCCAGTACTTC. Translated: CASSPYLAQYF.

The table lists this clonotype with many counts. The chain recombines TRBV2 with TRBJ1-1; no firm D call. Germline V gives CDR1 SNHLY, CDR2 FYNNEI. The CDR3 spans 13 residues. V lost 4 bases and J 4 bases, leaving 10 bases between the germline ends. The CDR3 spells CASSVDGGTEAFF. CDR3 bases: TGTGCCAGCAGTGTAGACGGCGGCACTGAAGCTTTCTTT.

This clonotype is classed as medium-sized (0.01 to 0.1%). V and J are TRBV2 and TRBJ2-3, with D unresolved. Trimming removed 5 bases from V and 1 base from J, with 13 bases in between. This CDR3 contains 15 residues. Germline CDR1 SNHLY, CDR2 FYNNEI. The CDR3 DNA reads as TGTGCCAGCAGTAGTAGGAGAAGGGGCACAGATACGCAGTATTTT. Protein: CASSSRRRGTDTQYF.

The J gene is TRBJ1-4, the V gene TRBV6-1; D perhaps matches TRBD1 (5 bases). V was trimmed by 8 bases and J by 8 bases, leaving 21 bases between them. CDR3 length: 15 residues. CDR1 is MNHNS and CDR2 is SASEGT in the germline V gene. CDR3 bases: TGTGCCAGCGCTCCCCCGGGACGCCGCCGGGAAAAACTGTTTTTT. Protein product: CASAPPGRRREKLFF.

This clonotype was seen more than once but under ten times. This chain connects TRBV18 to TRBJ2-5; possibly TRBD1 or TRBD2 for D (6 bases each). Germline CDR1 is KGHSH and CDR2 is LQKENI. The CDR3 consists of 16 residues. The V gene lost 3 bases and the J gene lost 2 bases, with 16 bases spanning the gap. DNA of the CDR3: TGTGCCAGCTCACCCCTTAGGGGGGCTCTACAAGAGACCCAGTACTTC. Translating gives CASSPLRGALQETQYF.

The chain carries TRBV25-1 and TRBJ1-6; possible D gene TRBD1, 5 bases. The germline V gene encodes CDR1 MGHDK and CDR2 SYGVNS. The length of the CDR3 is 13 residues. Trimming cost V 7 bases and J 10 bases, with 14 bases left between them. The CDR3 region is CASTQGNGSPLHF. The CDR3 region has the DNA TGTGCCAGCACCCAGGGAAACGGATCACCCCTCCACTTT.

This clonotype was seen repeatedly, ten times or more. V is TRBV5-1 and J is TRBJ2-7; D might be TRBD2 (5 bases). V was shortened by 0 bases and J by 7 bases, with 5 bases between the two germline ends. Germline V gene data show CDR1 as SGHRS and CDR2 as YFSETQ. The CDR3 is 11 residues long. The CDR3 DNA follows: TGCGCCAGCAGCTTGGAGCGGGAGCAGTACTTC. Protein sequence: CASSLEREQYF.

This clonotype showed up many times. The chain has TRBV20-1 and TRBJ1-2; no clear D gene. With 4 bases removed from V and 1 base from J, the gap between germline ends came to 13 bases. Germline V gene data show CDR1 as DFQATT and CDR2 as SNEGSKA (reference sequence). The CDR3 is 14 residues long. The CDR3 region is CSAIRGSINYGYTF. As DNA, the CDR3 is TGCAGTGCTATCCGGGGTTCTATTAACTATGGCTACACCTTC.

This clonotype was found a few times. CDR3 sequence: CSARSGPSAEAFF. The CDR3 nucleotides read TGCAGTGCTAGATCGGGCCCCTCGGCTGAAGCTTTCTTT. J is TRBJ1-1 and V is TRBV20-1; unclear D gene. Germline V lookup: CDR1 DFQATT, CDR2 SNEGSKA (reference sequence). Trimming took 2 bases from V and 6 from J, leaving 13 bases between them. The CDR3 extends over 13 amino acids.

This clonotype was counted at least ten times. The CDR3 reads CSATPGGGETQYF. For the CDR3, the DNA is TGCAGTGCTACACCCGGCGGGGGAGAGACCCAGTACTTC. The chain links TRBV20-1 to TRBJ2-5; TRBD2 agrees at 7 bases. In germline, CDR1 is DFQATT, CDR2 SNEGSKA (reference sequence). With 4 bases clipped from V and 4 bases from J, the junction kept 6 bases outside the gene matches. The CDR3 is 13 amino acids.

This clonotype was seen many times. The gene calls are TRBV10-2 and TRBJ2-7, with 7 bases that match TRBD1. The CDR3 is 15 residues long. V lost 0 bases to trimming and J lost 1 base; unmatched junction nucleotides: 3. CDR1 WSHSY and CDR2 SAAADI come from the germline V gene. CDR3: CASSESRTGSYEQYF. DNA for the CDR3: TGCGCCAGCAGTGAGTCGCGGACAGGTTCCTACGAGCAGTACTTC.